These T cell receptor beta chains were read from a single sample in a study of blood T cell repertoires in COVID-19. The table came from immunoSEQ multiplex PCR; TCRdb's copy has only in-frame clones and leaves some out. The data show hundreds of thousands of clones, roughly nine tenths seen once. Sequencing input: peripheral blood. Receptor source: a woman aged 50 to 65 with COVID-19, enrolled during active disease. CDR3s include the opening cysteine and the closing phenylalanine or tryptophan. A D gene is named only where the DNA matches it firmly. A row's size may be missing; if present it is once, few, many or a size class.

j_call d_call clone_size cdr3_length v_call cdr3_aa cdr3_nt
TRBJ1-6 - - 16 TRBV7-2 CASSLGLGGSDSPLHF TGTGCCAGCAGCCTTGGGTTGGGGGGGTCGGATTCACCCCTCCACTTT
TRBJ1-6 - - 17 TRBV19 CASSFRRGRSYNSPLHF TGTGCCAGTAGTTTCCGTAGGGGCCGCTCCTATAATTCACCCCTCCACTTT
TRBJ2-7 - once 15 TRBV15 CATSRDFRGWDEQYF TGTGCCACCAGCAGAGACTTTAGGGGGTGGGATGAGCAGTACTTC
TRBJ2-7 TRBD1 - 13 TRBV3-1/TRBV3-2 CASSQDTGEEQYF TGTGCCAGCAGCCAAGACACAGGGGAGGAGCAGTACTTC
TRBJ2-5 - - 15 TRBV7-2 CASSPRIGGRETQYF TGTGCCAGCAGCCCCCGTATTGGAGGAAGGGAGACCCAGTACTTC
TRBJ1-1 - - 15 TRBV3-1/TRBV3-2 CASSQVGGRVTEAFF TGTGCCAGCAGCCAAGTAGGCGGGAGGGTCACTGAAGCTTTCTTT
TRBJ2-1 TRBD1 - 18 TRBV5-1 CASSIPAGTGGFDDEQFF TGCGCCAGCAGCATCCCGGCCGGGACAGGGGGCTTTGACGATGAGCAGTTCTTC
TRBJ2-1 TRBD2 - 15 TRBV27 CASSKTQGLASEQFF TGTGCCAGCAGCAAAACTCAAGGACTAGCGAGTGAGCAGTTCTTC
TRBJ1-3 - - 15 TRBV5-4 CASSPTRDSGNTIYF TGTGCCAGCAGCCCCACTCGTGACTCTGGAAACACCATATATTTT
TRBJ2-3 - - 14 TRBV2 CASSEGLFTDTQYF TGTGCCAGCAGTGAAGGACTCTTCACAGATACGCAGTATTTT
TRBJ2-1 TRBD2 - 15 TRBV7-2 CASSLGLAGLYGEFF TGTGCCAGCAGCTTGGGACTAGCGGGTCTATATGGCGAGTTCTTC
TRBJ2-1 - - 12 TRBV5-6 CASSLARAGQFF TGTGCCAGCAGCTTGGCCAGGGCCGGGCAGTTCTTC
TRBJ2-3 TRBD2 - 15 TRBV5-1 CASSGTSGVSDTQYF TGCGCCAGCAGCGGGACTAGCGGGGTCTCAGATACGCAGTATTTT
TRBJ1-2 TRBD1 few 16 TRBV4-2 CASSQVDRASNYGYTF TGTGCCAGCAGCCAAGTTGACAGGGCTTCTAACTATGGCTACACCTTC
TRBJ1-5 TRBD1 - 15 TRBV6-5 CASTRTGLSNQPQHF TGTGCCAGCACCAGGACAGGGCTTAGCAATCAGCCCCAGCATTTT
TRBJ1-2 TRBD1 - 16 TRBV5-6 CASSLYVSGDSYGYTF TGTGCCAGCAGCTTGTATGTATCGGGGGACAGCTATGGCTACACCTTC
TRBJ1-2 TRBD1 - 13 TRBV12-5 CASVQGARHGYTF TGTGCTAGTGTCCAGGGGGCGCGTCATGGCTACACCTTC
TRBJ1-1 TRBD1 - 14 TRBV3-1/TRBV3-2 CASSQVTGGTEAFF TGTGCCAGCAGCCAAGTGACAGGGGGCACTGAAGCTTTCTTT